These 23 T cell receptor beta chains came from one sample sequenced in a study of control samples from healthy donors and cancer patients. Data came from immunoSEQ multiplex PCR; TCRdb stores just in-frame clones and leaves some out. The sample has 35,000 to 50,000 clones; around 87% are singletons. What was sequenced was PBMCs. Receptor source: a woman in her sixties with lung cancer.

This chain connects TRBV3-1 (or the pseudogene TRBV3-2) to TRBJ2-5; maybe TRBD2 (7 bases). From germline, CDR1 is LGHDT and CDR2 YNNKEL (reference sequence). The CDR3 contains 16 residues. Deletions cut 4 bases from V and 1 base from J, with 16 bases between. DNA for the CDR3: TGTGCCAGCAGCCGAAGGGGGGGAGGGGGCCAAGAGACCCAGTACTTC. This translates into CASSRRGGGGQETQYF.

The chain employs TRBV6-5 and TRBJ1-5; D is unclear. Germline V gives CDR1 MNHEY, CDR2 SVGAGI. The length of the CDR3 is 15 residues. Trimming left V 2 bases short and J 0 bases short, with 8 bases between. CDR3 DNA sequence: TGTGCCAGCAGTTACGGAGGCAGTAGCAATCAGCCCCAGCATTTT. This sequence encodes CASSYGGSSNQPQHF.

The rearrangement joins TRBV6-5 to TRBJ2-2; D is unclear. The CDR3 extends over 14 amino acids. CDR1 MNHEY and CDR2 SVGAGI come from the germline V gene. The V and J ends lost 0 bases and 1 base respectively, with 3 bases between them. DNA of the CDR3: TGTGCCAGCAGTTACTCAATGAACACCGGGGAGCTGTTTTTT. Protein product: CASSYSMNTGELFF.

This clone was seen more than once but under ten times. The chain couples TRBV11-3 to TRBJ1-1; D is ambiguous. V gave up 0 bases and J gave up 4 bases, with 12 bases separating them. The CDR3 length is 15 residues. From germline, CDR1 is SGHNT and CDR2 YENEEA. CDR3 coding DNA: TGTGCCAGCAGCTTAGATCCCCGGGATTCCACTGAAGCTTTCTTT. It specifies CASSLDPRDSTEAFF.

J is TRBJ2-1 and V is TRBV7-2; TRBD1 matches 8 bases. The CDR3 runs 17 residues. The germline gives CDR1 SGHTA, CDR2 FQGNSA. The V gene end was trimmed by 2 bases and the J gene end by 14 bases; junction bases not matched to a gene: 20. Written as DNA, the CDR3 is TGTGCCAGCAGCTTAAATGGGATGAGGACAGGGTCTAGGATTGAGTTCTTC. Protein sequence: CASSLNGMRTGSRIEFF.

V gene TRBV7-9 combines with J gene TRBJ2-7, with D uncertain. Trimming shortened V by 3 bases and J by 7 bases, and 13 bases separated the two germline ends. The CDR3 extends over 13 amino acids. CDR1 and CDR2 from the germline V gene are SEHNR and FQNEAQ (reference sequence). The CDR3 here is CASSFGTISEQYF. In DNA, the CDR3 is TGTGCCAGCAGCTTTGGAACCATCTCAGAGCAGTACTTC. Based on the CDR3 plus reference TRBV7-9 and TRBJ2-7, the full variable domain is DTGVSQNPRHKITKRGQNVTFRCDPISEHNRLYWYRQTLGQGPEFLTYFQNEAQLEKSRLLSDRFSAERPKGSFSTLEIQRTEQGDSAMYLCASSFGTISEQYFGPGTRLTVT.

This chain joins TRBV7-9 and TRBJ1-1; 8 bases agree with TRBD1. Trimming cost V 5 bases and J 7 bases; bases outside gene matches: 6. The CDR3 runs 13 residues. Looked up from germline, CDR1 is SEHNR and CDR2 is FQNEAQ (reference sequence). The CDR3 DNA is TGTGCCAGCAGCCGAGAAGACAGGGGTGAAGCTTTCTTT. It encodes CASSREDRGEAFF.

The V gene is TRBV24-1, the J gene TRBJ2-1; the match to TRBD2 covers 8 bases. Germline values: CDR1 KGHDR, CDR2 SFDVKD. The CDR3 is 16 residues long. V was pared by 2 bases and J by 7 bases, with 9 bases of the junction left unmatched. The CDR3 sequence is CATSDSTSGKLNEQFF. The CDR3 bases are TGTGCCACCAGTGATTCTACTAGCGGCAAACTAAATGAGCAGTTCTTC.

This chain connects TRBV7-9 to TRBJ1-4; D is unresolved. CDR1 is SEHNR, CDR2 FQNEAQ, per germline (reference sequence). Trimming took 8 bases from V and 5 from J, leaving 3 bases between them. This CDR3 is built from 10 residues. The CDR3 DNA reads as TGTGCCAGCGCGAATGAAAAACTGTTTTTT. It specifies CASANEKLFF.

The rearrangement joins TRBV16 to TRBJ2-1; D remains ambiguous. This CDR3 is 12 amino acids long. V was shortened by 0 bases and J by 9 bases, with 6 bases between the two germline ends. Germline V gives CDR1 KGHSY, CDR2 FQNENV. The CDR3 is CASSQSSREQFF. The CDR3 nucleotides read TGTGCCAGCAGCCAATCATCACGTGAGCAGTTCTTC.

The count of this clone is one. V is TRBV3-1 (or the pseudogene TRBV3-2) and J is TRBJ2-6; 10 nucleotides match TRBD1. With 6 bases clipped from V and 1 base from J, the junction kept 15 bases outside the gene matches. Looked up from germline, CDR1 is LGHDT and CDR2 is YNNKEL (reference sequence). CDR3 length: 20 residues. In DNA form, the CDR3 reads TGTGCCAGCAGGCAGGGGATCCGGGACAGGGGCCAGTCTGGGGCCAACGTCCTGACTTTC. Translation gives CASRQGIRDRGQSGANVLTF.

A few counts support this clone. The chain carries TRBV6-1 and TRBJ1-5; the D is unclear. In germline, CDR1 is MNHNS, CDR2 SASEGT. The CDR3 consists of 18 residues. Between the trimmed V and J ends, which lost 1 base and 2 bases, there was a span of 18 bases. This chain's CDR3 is CASSEGGLFTGGNQPQHF. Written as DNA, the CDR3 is TGTGCCAGCAGTGAAGGAGGGCTATTCACTGGGGGCAATCAGCCCCAGCATTTT.

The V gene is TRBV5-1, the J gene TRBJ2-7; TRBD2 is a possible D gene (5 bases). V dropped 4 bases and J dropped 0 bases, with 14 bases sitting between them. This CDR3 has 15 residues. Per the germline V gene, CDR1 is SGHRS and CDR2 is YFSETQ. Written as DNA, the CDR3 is TGCGCCAGCAGCCCCCAGACTACCTCCTCCTACGAGCAGTACTTC. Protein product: CASSPQTTSSYEQYF.

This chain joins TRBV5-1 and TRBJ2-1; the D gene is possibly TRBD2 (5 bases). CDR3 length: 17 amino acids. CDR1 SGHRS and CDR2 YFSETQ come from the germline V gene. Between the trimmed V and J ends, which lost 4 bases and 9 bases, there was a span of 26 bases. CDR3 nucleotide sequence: TGCGCCAGCAGCACTGGTCCCGGACTTAAGCCTACACTTGAGCAGTTCTTC. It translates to CASSTGPGLKPTLEQFF.

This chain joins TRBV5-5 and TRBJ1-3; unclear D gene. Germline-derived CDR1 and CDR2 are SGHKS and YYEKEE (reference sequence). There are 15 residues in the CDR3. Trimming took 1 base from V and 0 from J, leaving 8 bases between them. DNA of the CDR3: TGTGCCAGCAGCTTGTTCCCCTCCTCTGGAAACACCATATATTTT. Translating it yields CASSLFPSSGNTIYF. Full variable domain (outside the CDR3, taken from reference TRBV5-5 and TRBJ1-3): DAGVTQSPTHLIKTRGQQVTLRCSPISGHKSVSWYQQVLGQGPQFIFQYYEKEERGRGNFPDRFSARQFPNYSSELNVNALLLGDSALYLCASSLFPSSGNTIYFGEGSWLTVV.

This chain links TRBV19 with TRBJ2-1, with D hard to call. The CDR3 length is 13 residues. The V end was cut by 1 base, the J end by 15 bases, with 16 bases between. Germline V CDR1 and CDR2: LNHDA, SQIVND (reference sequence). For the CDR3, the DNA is TGTGCCAGTAGTATAGGGGCGGACGTTCGGCGGTTCTTC. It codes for CASSIGADVRRFF. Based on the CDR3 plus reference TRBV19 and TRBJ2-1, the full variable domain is DGGITQSPKYLFRKEGQNVTLSCEQNLNHDAMYWYRQDPGQGLRLIYYSQIVNDFQKGDIAEGYSVSREKKESFPLTVTSAQKNPTAFYLCASSIGADVRRFFGPGTRLTVL.

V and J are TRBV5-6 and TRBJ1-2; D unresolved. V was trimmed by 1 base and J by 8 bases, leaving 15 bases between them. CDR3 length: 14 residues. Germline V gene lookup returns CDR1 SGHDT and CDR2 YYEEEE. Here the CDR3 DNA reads TGTGCCAGCAGCTTGCCCGCCGGATATCCGGGCTACACCTTC. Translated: CASSLPAGYPGYTF.

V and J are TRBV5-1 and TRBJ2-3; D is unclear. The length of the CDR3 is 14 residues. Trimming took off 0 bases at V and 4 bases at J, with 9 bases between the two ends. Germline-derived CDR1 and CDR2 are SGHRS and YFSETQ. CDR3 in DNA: TGCGCCAGCAGCTTGGCTATAAGCGCAGATACGCAGTATTTT. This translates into CASSLAISADTQYF. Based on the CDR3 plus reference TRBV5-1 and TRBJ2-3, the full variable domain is KAGVTQTPRYLIKTRGQQVTLSCSPISGHRSVSWYQQTPGQGLQFLFEYFSETQRNKGNFPGRFSGRQFSNSRSEMNVSTLELGDSALYLCASSLAISADTQYFGPGTRLTVL.

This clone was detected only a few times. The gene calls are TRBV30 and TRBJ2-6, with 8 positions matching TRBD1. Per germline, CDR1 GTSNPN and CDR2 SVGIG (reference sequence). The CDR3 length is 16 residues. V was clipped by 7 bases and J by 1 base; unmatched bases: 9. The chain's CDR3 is CALQGGFNSGANVLTF. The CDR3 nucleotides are TGTGCCTTACAGGGGGGTTTCAATTCTGGGGCCAACGTCCTGACTTTC. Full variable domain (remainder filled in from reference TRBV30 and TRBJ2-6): SQTIHQWPATLVQPVGSPLSLECTVEGTSNPNLYWYRQAAGRGLQLLFYSVGIGQISSEVPQNLSASRPQDRQFILSSKKLLLSDSGFYLCALQGGFNSGANVLTFGAGSRLTVL.

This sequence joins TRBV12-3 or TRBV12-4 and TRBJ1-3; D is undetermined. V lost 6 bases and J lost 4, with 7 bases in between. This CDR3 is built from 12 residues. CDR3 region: CASRTSGNTIYF. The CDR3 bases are TGTGCCAGCAGGACGTCCGGAAACACCATATATTTT.

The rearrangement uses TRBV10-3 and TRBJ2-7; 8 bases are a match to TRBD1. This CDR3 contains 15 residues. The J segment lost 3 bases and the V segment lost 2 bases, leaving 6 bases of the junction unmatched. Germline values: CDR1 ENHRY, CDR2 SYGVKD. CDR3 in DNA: TGTGCCATCAGTGAGCTAGGACAGGGCCTCTACGAGCAGTACTTC. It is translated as CAISELGQGLYEQYF.

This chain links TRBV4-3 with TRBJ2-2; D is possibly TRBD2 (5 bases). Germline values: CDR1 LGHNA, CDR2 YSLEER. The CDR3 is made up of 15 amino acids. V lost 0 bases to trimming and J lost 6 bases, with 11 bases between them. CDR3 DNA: TGCGCCAGCAGCCAAGATTGGGAGTTCCCCGGGGAGCTGTTTTTT. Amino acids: CASSQDWEFPGELFF.

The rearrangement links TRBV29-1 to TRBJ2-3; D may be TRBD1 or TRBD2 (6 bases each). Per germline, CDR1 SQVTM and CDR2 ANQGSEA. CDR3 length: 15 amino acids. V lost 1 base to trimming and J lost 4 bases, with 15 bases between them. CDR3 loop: CSVEVLGGGADTQYF. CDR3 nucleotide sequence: TGCAGCGTTGAAGTGTTAGGAGGGGGAGCAGATACGCAGTATTTT.